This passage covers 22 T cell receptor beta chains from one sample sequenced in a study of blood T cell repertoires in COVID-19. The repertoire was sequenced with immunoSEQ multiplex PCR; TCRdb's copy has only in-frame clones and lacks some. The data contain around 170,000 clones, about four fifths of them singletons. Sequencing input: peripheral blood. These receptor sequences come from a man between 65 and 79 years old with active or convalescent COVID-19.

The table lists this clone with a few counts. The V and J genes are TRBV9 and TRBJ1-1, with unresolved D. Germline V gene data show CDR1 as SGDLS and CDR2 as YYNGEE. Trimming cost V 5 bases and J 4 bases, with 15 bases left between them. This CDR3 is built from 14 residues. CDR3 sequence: CASSYFPSSTEAFF. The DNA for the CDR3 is TGTGCCAGCAGTTATTTTCCGTCCTCCACTGAAGCTTTCTTT.

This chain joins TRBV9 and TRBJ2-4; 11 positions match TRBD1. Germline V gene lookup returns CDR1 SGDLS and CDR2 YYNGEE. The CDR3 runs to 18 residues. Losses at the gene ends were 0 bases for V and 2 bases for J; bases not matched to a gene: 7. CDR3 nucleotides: TGTGCCAGCAGCGTAGAAGGGGACAGGGGGACGACCAAAAACATTCAGTACTTC. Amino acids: CASSVEGDRGTTKNIQYF.

CDR3 residues: CASRRTRLAGELFF. CDR3 sequence (DNA): TGTGCCAGCAGGAGGACTAGACTAGCCGGGGAGCTGTTTTTT. The V and J genes are TRBV7-2 and TRBJ2-2, with TRBD2 matching 7 bases. Germline CDR1 reads SGHTA; CDR2 reads FQGNSA. The CDR3 runs 14 residues. The V and J ends lost 6 bases and 6 bases, in that order; junction bases with no gene match: 7.

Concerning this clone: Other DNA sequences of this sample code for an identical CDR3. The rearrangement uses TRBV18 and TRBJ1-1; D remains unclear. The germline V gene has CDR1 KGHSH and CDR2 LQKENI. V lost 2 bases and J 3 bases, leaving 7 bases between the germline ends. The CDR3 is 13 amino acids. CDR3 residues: CASSPGQDTEAFF. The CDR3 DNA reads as TGTGCCAGCTCACCAGGGCAGGACACTGAAGCTTTCTTT.

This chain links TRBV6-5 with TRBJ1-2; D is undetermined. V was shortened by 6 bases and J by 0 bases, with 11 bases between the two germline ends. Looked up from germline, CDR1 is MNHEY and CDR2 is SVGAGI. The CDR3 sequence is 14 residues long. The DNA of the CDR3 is TGTGCCAGCAGCCCGGGCGGGTCTAACTATGGCTACACCTTC. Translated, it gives CASSPGGSNYGYTF.

The CDR3 bases are TGTGCCAGCTCACCCTTTCAAGGGGATGAGCAGTTCTTC. Its translation is CASSPFQGDEQFF. The genes are TRBV18 and TRBJ2-1; tentative D call: TRBD1 (5 bases). The CDR3 length is 13 residues. Germline V lookup: CDR1 KGHSH, CDR2 LQKENI. Trimming removed 3 bases from V and 8 bases from J, with 11 bases in between.

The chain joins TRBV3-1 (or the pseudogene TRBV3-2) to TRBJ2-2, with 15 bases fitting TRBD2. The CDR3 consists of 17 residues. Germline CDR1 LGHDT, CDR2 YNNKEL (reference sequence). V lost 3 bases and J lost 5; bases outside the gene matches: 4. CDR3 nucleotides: TGTGCCAGCAGCCAGGCCGGACTAGCGGGGGGGACCGGGGAGCTGTTTTTT. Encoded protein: CASSQAGLAGGTGELFF.

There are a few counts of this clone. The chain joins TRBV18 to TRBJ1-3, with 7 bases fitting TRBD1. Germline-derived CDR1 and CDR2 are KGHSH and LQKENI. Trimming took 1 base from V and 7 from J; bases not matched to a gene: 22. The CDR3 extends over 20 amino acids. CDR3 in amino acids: CASSPLLFRTGDTDRNTIYF. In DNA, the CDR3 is TGTGCCAGCTCACCACTCCTTTTCCGTACAGGGGATACGGATCGGAACACCATATATTTT.

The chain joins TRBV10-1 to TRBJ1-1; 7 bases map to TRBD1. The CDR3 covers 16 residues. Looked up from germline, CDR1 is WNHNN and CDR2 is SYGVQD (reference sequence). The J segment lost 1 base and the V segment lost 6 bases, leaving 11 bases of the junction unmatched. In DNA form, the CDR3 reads TGCGCCAGCAGCCATGGACCCGGACAGGCGAACACTGAAGCTTTCTTT. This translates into CASSHGPGQANTEAFF.

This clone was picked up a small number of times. CDR3 residues: CASSPQGDTNEKLFF. The CDR3 nucleotides are TGTGCCAGCTCACCACAGGGGGATACTAATGAAAAACTGTTTTTT. V is TRBV18 and J is TRBJ1-4, with D perhaps TRBD1 (6 bases). Trimming took off 1 base at V and 2 bases at J, with 8 bases between the two ends. In germline, CDR1 is KGHSH, CDR2 LQKENI. This CDR3 is built from 15 residues. The variable domain in full, completed from reference TRBV18 and TRBJ1-4, reads NAGVMQNPRHLVRRRGQEARLRCSPMKGHSHVYWYRQLPEEGLKFMVYLQKENIIDESGMPKERFSAEFPKEGPSILRIQQVVRGDSAAYFCASSPQGDTNEKLFFGSGTQLSVL.

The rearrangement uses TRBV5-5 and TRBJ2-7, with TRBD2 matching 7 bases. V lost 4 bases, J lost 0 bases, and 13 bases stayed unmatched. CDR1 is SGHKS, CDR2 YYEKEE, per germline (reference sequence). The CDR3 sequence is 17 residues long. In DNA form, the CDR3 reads TGTGCCAGCAGCAAAGAGTGGGGGGGGGACCTCTCCTACGAGCAGTACTTC. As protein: CASSKEWGGDLSYEQYF.

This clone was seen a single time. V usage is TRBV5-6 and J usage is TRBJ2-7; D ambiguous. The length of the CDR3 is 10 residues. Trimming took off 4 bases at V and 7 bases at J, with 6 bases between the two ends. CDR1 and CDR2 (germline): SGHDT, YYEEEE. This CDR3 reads CASSPREQYF. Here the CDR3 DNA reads TGTGCCAGCAGCCCCAGAGAGCAGTACTTC. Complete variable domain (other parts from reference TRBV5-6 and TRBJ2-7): DAGVTQSPTHLIKTRGQQVTLRCSPKSGHDTVSWYQQALGQGPQFIFQYYEEEERQRGNFPDRFSGHQFPNYSSELNVNALLLGDSALYLCASSPREQYFGPGTRLTVT.

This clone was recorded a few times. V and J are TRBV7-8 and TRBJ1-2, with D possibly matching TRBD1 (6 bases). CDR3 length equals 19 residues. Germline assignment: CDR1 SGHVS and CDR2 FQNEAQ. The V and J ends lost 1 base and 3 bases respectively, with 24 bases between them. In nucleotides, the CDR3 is TGTGCCAGCAGCTTAGGTAATCTAGATCGGGGGGGCAGTCACTATGGCTACACCTTC. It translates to CASSLGNLDRGGSHYGYTF.

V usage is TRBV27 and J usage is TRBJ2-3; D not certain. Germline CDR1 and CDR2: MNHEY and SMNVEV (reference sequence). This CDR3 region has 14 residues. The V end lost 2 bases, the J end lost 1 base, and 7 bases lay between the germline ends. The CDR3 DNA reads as TGTGCCAGCAGTTTAGGGCAGGGCACAGATACGCAGTATTTT. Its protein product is CASSLGQGTDTQYF.

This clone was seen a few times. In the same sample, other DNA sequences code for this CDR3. This chain's CDR3 is CAWSRDRPYGYTF. CDR3 nucleotides: TGTGCCTGGAGTCGGGACAGGCCATATGGCTACACCTTC. This chain links TRBV30 with TRBJ1-2; 8 bases are shared with TRBD1. Looked up from germline, CDR1 is GTSNPN and CDR2 is SVGIG (reference sequence). V lost 2 bases and J lost 5; bases outside the gene matches: 4. CDR3 size: 13 residues. Full variable domain (remainder filled in from reference TRBV30 and TRBJ1-2): SQTIHQWPATLVQPVGSPLSLECTVEGTSNPNLYWYRQAAGRGLQLLFYSVGIGQISSEVPQNLSASRPQDRQFILSSKKLLLSDSGFYLCAWSRDRPYGYTFGSGTRLTVV.

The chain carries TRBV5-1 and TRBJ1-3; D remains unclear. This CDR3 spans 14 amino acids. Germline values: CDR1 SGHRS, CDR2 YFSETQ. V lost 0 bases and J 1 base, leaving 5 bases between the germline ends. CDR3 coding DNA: TGCGCCAGCAGCTTGGACAGATCTGGAAACACCATATATTTT. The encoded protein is CASSLDRSGNTIYF.

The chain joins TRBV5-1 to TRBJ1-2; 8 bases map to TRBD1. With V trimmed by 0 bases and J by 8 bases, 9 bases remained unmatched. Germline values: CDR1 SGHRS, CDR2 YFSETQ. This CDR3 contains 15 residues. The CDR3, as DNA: TGCGCCAGCAGCTTGGCCCCCAGGGGGCCTGGGGGCTACACCTTC. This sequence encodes CASSLAPRGPGGYTF.

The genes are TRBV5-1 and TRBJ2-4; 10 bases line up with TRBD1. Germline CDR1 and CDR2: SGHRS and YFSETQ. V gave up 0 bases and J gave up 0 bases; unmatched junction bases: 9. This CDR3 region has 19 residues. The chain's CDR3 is CASSLGRQGAQVAKNIQYF. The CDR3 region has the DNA TGCGCCAGCAGCTTGGGGCGACAGGGGGCTCAAGTAGCCAAAAACATTCAGTACTTC.

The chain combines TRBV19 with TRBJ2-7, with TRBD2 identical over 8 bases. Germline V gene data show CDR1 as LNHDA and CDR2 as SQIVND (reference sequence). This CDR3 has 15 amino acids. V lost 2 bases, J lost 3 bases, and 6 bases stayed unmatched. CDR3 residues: CASSIQSGGNYEQYF. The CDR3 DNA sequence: TGTGCCAGTAGTATACAGAGCGGGGGTAACTACGAGCAGTACTTC.

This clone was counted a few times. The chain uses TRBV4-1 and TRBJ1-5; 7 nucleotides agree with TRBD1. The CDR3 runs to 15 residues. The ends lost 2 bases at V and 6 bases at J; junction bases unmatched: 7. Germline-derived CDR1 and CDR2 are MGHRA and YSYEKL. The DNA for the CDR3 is TGCGCCAGCAGCCAACAAACAGGGGACACTCAGCCCCAGCATTTT. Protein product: CASSQQTGDTQPQHF.

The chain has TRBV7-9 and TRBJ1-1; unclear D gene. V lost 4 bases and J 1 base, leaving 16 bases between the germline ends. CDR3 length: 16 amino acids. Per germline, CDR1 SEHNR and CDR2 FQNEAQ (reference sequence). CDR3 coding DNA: TGTGCCAGCAGCTCAGATGTAGCAAGAGGGAACACTGAAGCTTTCTTT. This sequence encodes CASSSDVARGNTEAFF. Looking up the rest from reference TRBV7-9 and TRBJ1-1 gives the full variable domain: DTGVSQNPRHKITKRGQNVTFRCDPISEHNRLYWYRQTLGQGPEFLTYFQNEAQLEKSRLLSDRFSAERPKGSFSTLEIQRTEQGDSAMYLCASSSDVARGNTEAFFGQGTRLTVV.

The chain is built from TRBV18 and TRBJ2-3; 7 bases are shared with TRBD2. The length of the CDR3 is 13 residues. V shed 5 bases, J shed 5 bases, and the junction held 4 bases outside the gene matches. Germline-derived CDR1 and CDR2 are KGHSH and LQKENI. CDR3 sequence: CASSTSVRDTQYF. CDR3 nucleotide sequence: TGTGCCAGCTCAACTAGCGTGAGAGATACGCAGTATTTT. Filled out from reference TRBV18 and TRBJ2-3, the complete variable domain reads NAGVMQNPRHLVRRRGQEARLRCSPMKGHSHVYWYRQLPEEGLKFMVYLQKENIIDESGMPKERFSAEFPKEGPSILRIQQVVRGDSAAYFCASSTSVRDTQYFGPGTRLTVL.